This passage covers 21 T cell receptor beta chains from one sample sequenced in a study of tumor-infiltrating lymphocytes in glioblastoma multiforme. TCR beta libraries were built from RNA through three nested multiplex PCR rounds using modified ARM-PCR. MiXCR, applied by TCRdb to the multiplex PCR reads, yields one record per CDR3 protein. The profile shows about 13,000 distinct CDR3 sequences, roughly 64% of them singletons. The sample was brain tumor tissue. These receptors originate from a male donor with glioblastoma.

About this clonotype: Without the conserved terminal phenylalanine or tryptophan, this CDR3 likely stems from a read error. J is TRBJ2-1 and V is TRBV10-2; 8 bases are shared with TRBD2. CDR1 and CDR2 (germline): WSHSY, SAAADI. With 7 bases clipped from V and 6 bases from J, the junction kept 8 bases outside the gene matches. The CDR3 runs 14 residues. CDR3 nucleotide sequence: TGCGCCAGCATGGCCAGCGGGAGAGGCAATGAGCAGTTCCTC. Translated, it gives CASMASGRGNEQFL.

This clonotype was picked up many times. The CDR3 spells CASTTGEASSYEQYF. The CDR3 nucleotides are TGTGCCAGCACCACAGGAGAGGCCAGCTCCTACGAGCAGTACTTC. The chain links TRBV28 to TRBJ2-7, with D possibly matching TRBD1 (5 bases). V gave up 7 bases and J gave up 0 bases, with 16 bases separating them. Germline values: CDR1 MDHEN, CDR2 SYDVKM. The CDR3 loop spans 15 amino acids.

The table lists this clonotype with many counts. Here the CDR3 DNA reads TGTGCCAGCAGTTTATTGGGACAGGGGGCGAACACCGGGGAGCTGTTTTTT. This gives the protein CASSLLGQGANTGELFF. The chain combines TRBV28 with TRBJ2-2; 11 bases agree with TRBD1. V shed 1 base, J shed 0 bases, and the junction held 1 base outside the gene matches. The germline V gene has CDR1 MDHEN and CDR2 SYDVKM. The CDR3 contains 17 residues. The full variable domain, with the rest looked up from reference TRBV28 and TRBJ2-2, is DVKVTQSSRYLVKRTGEKVFLECVQDMDHENMFWYRQDPGLGLRLIYFSYDVKMKEKGDIPEGYSVSREKKERFSLILESASTNQTSMYLCASSLLGQGANTGELFFGEGSRLTVL.

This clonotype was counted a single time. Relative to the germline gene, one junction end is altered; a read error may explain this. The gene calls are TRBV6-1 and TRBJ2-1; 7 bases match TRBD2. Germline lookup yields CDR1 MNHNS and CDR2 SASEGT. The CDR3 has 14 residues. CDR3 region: CATTTGLPYKEQFF. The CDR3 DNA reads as TGTGCCACAACGACGGGACTACCCTACAAAGAGCAGTTCTTC.

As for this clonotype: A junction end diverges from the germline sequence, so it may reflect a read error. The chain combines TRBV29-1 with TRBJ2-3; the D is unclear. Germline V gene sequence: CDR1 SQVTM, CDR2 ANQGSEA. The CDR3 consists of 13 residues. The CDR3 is CSVGVPSTDKQYF. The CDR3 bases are TGCAGCGTTGGTGTCCCGAGCACAGATAAGCAGTATTTT.

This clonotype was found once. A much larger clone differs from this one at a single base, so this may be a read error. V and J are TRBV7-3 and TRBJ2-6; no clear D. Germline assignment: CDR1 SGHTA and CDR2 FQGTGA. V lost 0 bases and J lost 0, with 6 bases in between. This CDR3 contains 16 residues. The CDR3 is CASSLTYGSGANVLTF. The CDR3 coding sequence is TGTGCCAGCAGCTTAACGTATGGCTCTGGGGCCAACGTCCTGACTTTC.

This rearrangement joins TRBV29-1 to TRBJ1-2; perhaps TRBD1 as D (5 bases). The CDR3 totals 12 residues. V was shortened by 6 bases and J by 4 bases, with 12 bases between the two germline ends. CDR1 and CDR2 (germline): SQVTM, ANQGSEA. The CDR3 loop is CSVGASSYGYTF. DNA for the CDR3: TGCAGCGTCGGGGCTAGCAGCTATGGCTACACCTTC.

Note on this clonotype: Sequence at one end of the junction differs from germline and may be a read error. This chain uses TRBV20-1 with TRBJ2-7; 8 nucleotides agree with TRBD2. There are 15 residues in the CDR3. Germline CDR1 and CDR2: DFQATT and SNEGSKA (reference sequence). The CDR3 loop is CSARDPSGSVCEQCF. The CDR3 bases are TGCAGTGCCAGGGACCCCAGCGGGAGTGTCTGCGAGCAGTGCTTT.

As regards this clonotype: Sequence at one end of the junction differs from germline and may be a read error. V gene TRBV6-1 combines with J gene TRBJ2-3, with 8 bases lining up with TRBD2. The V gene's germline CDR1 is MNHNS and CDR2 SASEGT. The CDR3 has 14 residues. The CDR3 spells CASRDGGGTDTQYF. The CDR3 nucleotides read TGTGCTAGCAGAGACGGGGGGGGCACAGATACGCAGTATTTT.

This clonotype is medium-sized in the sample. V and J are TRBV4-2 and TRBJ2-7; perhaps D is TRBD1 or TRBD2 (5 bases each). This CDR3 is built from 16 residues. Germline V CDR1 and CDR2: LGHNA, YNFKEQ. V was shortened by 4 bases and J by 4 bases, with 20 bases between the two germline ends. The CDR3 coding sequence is TGTGCCAGCAGCCTTGAGAGGGACCCTTCGGCGTACGAGCAGTACTTC. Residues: CASSLERDPSAYEQYF.

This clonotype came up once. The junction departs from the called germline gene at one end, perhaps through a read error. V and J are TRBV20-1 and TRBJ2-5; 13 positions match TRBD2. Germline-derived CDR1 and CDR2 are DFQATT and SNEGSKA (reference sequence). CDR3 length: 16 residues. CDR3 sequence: CSARGTSGRGRETQYF. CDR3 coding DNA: TGCAGTGCTAGAGGGACTAGCGGGAGAGGAAGAGAGACCCAGTATTTC.

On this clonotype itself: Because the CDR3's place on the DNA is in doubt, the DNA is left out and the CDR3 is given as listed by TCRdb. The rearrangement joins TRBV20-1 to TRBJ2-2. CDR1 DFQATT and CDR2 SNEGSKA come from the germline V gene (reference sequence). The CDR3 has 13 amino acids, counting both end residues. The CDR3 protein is CSARGLSTGSCFF.

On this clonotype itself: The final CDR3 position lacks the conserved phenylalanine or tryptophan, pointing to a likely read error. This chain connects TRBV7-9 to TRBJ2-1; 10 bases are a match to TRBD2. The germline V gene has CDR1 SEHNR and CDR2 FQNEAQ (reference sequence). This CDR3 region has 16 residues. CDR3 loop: CASSPSSGSAKNGQFL. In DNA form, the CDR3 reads TGTGCCAGCAGCCCGTCTAGCGGGAGCGCAAAGAATGGGCAGTTCCTC.

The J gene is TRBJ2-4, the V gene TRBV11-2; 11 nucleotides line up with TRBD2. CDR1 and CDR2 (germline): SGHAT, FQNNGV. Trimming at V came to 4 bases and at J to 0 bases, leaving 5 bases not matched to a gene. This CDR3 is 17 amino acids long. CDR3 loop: CASSSGTSGLAKNIQYF. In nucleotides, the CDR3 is TGTGCCAGCAGCTCTGGGACTAGCGGATTAGCCAAAAACATTCAGTACTTC.

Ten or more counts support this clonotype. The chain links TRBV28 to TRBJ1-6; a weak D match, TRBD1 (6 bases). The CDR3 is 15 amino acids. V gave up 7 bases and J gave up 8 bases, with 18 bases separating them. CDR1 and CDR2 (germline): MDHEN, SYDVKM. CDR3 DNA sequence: TGTGCCAGCACCGGCAGCAGGGGCAGTTATTCACCCCTCCACTTT. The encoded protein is CASTGSRGSYSPLHF.

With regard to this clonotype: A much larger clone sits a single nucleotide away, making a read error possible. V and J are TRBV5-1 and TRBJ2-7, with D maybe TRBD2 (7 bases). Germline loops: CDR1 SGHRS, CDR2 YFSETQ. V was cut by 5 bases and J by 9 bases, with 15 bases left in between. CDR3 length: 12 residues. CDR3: CASRKGGASQYF. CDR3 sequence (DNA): TGCGCCAGCAGGAAGGGGGGGGCTTCGCAGTACTTC.

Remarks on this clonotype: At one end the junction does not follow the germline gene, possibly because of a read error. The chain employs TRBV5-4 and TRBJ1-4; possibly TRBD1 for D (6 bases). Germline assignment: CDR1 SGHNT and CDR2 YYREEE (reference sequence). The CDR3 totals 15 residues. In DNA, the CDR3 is TGTGCCAGCAACTTGTCGCCAGGGGTTCAGGGAAAACTGTTTTTT. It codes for CASNLSPGVQGKLFF. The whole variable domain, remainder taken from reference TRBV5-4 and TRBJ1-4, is ETGVTQSPTHLIKTRGQQVTLRCSSQSGHNTVSWYQQALGQGPQFIFQYYREEENGRGNFPPRFSGLQFPNYSSELNVNALELDDSALYLCASNLSPGVQGKLFFGSGTQLSVL.

CDR3 sequence (DNA): TGTGCCAGCAGCTTAGTGGGGGGGACAGGGGCTAACACAGATACGCAGTATTTT. The encoded protein is CASSLVGGTGANTDTQYF. The chain carries TRBV11-2 and TRBJ2-3; 10 bases fit TRBD1. The CDR3 is made up of 18 amino acids. V gave up 1 base and J gave up 2 bases; unmatched junction bases: 9. The germline CDR1 and CDR2 sequences are SGHAT and FQNNGV.

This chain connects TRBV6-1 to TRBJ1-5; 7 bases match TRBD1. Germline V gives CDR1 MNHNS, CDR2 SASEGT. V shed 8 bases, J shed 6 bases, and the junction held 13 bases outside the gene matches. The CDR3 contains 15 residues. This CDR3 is CASCLDRAHVQPQHF. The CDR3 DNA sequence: TGTGCCAGCTGTCTAGACAGGGCACACGTTCAGCCCCAGCATTTT.

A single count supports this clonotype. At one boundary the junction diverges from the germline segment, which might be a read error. The CDR3 sequence: CNAFPTSGEQETQYF. In DNA form, the CDR3 reads TGCAATGCTTTCCCAACTAGCGGAGAACAAGAGACCCAGTACTTC. The rearrangement links TRBV20-1 to TRBJ2-5, with 8 positions matching TRBD2. This CDR3 is built from 15 residues. The germline CDR1 and CDR2 sequences are DFQATT and SNEGSKA (reference sequence).

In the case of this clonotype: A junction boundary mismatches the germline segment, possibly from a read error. The CDR3: CASSLEVSSYNEKFF. In DNA, the CDR3 is TGTGCCAGCAGCTTAGAGGTTAGCTCCTACAATGAGAAGTTCTTC. This chain connects TRBV11-2 to TRBJ2-1; no definite D call. CDR1 SGHAT and CDR2 FQNNGV come from the germline V gene. This CDR3 spans 15 amino acids.